The 30 T cell receptor beta chains in this list originate from one sample, sequenced in a study of OX40 agonist ivuxolimab in advanced cancers. Method: immunoSEQ multiplex PCR; TCRdb's copy keeps in-frame clones and lacks some. The data contain around 80,000 clones, 82% of them singletons. The material was CD4+ or CD8+ T cells sorted from blood, obtained in a trial of the OX40 agonist ivuxolimab. The receptors come from an adult with an advanced solid tumor such as melanoma, head and neck, liver or kidney cancer.

This clone was counted once. This chain uses TRBV9 with TRBJ1-3; maybe TRBD1 (6 bases). The CDR3 runs 15 residues. Germline CDR1 SGDLS, CDR2 YYNGEE. Trimming shortened V by 2 bases and J by 0 bases, and 9 bases separated the two germline ends. CDR3 nucleotides: TGTGCCAGCAGCGTTAGGGGGAACTCTGGAAACACCATATATTTT. It translates to CASSVRGNSGNTIYF.

The chain recombines TRBV4-1 with TRBJ2-6; TRBD2 might be the D (6 bases). Per germline, CDR1 MGHRA and CDR2 YSYEKL. Deletions cut 0 bases from V and 0 bases from J, with 15 bases between. There are 19 residues in the CDR3. As DNA, the CDR3 is TGCGCCAGCAGCCAAGATCTGGGAGGCCTATACTCTGGGGCCAACGTCCTGACTTTC. Translation gives CASSQDLGGLYSGANVLTF.

This chain connects TRBV27 to TRBJ2-1; D unresolved. CDR3 length: 11 residues. Per the germline V gene, CDR1 is MNHEY and CDR2 is SMNVEV (reference sequence). Trimming left V 6 bases short and J 10 bases short, with 10 bases between. As DNA, the CDR3 is TGTGCCAGCAGACCGTTCTACGAGCAGTTCTTC. It yields the protein CASRPFYEQFF.

The chain employs TRBV28 and TRBJ2-1; D gene ambiguous. Deletions cut 6 bases from V and 8 bases from J, with 11 bases between. The CDR3 extends over 12 amino acids. Germline loops: CDR1 MDHEN, CDR2 SYDVKM. The CDR3 loop is CASSKQRHEQFF. CDR3 nucleotide sequence: TGTGCCAGCAGCAAGCAAAGACATGAGCAGTTCTTC. Full variable domain (remainder filled in from reference TRBV28 and TRBJ2-1): DVKVTQSSRYLVKRTGEKVFLECVQDMDHENMFWYRQDPGLGLRLIYFSYDVKMKEKGDIPEGYSVSREKKERFSLILESASTNQTSMYLCASSKQRHEQFFGPGTRLTVL.

The V call is TRBV7-9, the J call TRBJ2-2; D call uncertain. The germline CDR1 and CDR2 sequences are SEHNR and FQNEAQ (reference sequence). V lost 1 base and J lost 0, with 9 bases in between. The CDR3 has 16 amino acids. CDR3 sequence: CASSLVGRTNTGELFF. DNA of the CDR3: TGTGCCAGCAGCTTAGTCGGCCGCACGAACACCGGGGAGCTGTTTTTT.

The chain recombines TRBV28 with TRBJ2-5; D may be TRBD1 (6 bases). The assigned J gene may be wrong: the sequence end matches TRBJ2-7 better. The CDR3 has 12 amino acids. In germline, CDR1 is MDHEN, CDR2 SYDVKM. The CDR3 DNA reads TGTGCCAGCAGCACAGGGTTCCACGAGCAGTACTTC. It translates to CASSTGFHEQYF.

This chain joins TRBV10-3 and TRBJ1-1, with D uncertain. CDR3 size: 14 residues. Trimming removed 2 bases at V and 3 bases at J, with 10 bases between. Germline lookup yields CDR1 ENHRY and CDR2 SYGVKD. DNA of the CDR3: TGTGCCATCAGTGAGACGTTTCGGGACACTGAAGCTTTCTTT. As protein: CAISETFRDTEAFF.

This clone appeared once. The rearrangement links TRBV2 to TRBJ1-3; TRBD1 matches 8 bases. Per the germline V gene, CDR1 is SNHLY and CDR2 is FYNNEI. The junction had 7 bases not matched to a gene; V was cut back by 6 bases and J by 3 bases. CDR3 length: 15 amino acids. As DNA, the CDR3 is TGTGCCAGCAGAGAGACAGGGGCAGGTGGAAACACCATATATTTT. Amino acids: CASRETGAGGNTIYF.

This chain connects TRBV18 to TRBJ2-3, with a weak D call TRBD1 (5 bases). CDR3 length equals 13 residues. Per the germline V gene, CDR1 is KGHSH and CDR2 is LQKENI. Trimming removed 7 bases at V and 6 bases at J, with 14 bases between. The CDR3 here is CASLGQGADTQYF. The CDR3 DNA reads as TGTGCCAGCTTGGGGCAGGGTGCCGATACGCAGTATTTT.

This chain joins TRBV2 and TRBJ1-2, with no clear D. The germline V and J ends were trimmed by 4 bases and 8 bases, with 11 bases remaining between them. The CDR3 is made up of 12 amino acids. Germline V lookup: CDR1 SNHLY, CDR2 FYNNEI. CDR3 DNA sequence: TGTGCCAGCAGTGTTGCCGAGCTGGGCTACACCTTC. Its translation: CASSVAELGYTF.

This chain joins TRBV6-1 and TRBJ2-7; 9 nucleotides line up with TRBD2. The germline CDR1 and CDR2 sequences are MNHNS and SASEGT. The trim removed 6 bases at V and 3 bases at J, leaving 6 bases unmatched. This CDR3 has 14 residues. The CDR3 bases are TGTGCCAGCAGAACAACTAGCGGGTTCTACGAGCAGTACTTC. It specifies CASRTTSGFYEQYF.

The genes are TRBV12-5 and TRBJ2-1, with D uncertain. With 0 bases removed from V and 6 bases from J, the gap between germline ends came to 6 bases. The CDR3 is 13 residues long. The V gene's germline CDR1 is LGHNT and CDR2 FRNRAP. The DNA for the CDR3 is TGTGCTAGTGGTTTGGTATTCGGCAATGAGCAGTTCTTC. It is translated as CASGLVFGNEQFF.

This sequence joins TRBV29-1 and TRBJ2-3; D perhaps matches TRBD1 (5 bases). Deletions cut 2 bases from V and 2 bases from J, with 8 bases between. The CDR3 is 13 residues long. Germline CDR1 and CDR2: SQVTM and ANQGSEA. The CDR3 DNA reads TGCAGCGTTGAAAAGGGGTTCACAGATACGCAGTATTTT. Its translation is CSVEKGFTDTQYF.

The V call is TRBV5-1, the J call TRBJ2-7; TRBD2 might be the D (6 bases). Deletions cut 2 bases from V and 7 bases from J, with 16 bases between. The CDR3 contains 14 residues. The germline V gene encodes CDR1 SGHRS and CDR2 YFSETQ. Here the CDR3 reads CASSFVRGGPEQYF. CDR3 nucleotide sequence: TGCGCCAGCAGCTTTGTGCGGGGCGGTCCAGAGCAGTACTTC.

The J gene is TRBJ2-2, the V gene TRBV11-2, with D uncertain. V lost 1 base to trimming and J lost 6 bases, with 3 bases between them. CDR1 is SGHAT and CDR2 is FQNNGV in the germline V gene. There are 12 residues in the CDR3. As DNA, the CDR3 is TGTGCCAGCAGCTTAGGATCCGGGGAGCTGTTTTTT. As protein: CASSLGSGELFF.

This chain connects TRBV6-5 to TRBJ2-1; 9 nucleotides line up with TRBD2. Trimming at V came to 4 bases and at J to 5 bases, leaving 3 bases not matched to a gene. The CDR3 runs 14 residues. CDR1 and CDR2 from the germline V gene are MNHEY and SVGAGI. The CDR3 DNA is TGTGCCAGCAGTTCAAGCGGGAGGCACAATGAGCAGTTCTTC. Protein product: CASSSSGRHNEQFF.

The chain joins TRBV29-1 to TRBJ2-1; the D gene is possibly TRBD1 (5 bases). Germline V CDR1 and CDR2: SQVTM, ANQGSEA. Trimming pared 4 bases from V and 2 bases from J, leaving 9 bases between. CDR3 size: 13 residues. The CDR3 protein is CSVARATYNEQFF. Here the CDR3 DNA reads TGCAGCGTTGCCAGGGCCACCTACAATGAGCAGTTCTTC.

This clone was recorded only once. The chain links TRBV6-1 to TRBJ1-6; 8 bases are shared with TRBD1. Per the germline V gene, CDR1 is MNHNS and CDR2 is SASEGT. The CDR3 loop spans 14 amino acids. J was trimmed by 9 bases and V by 3 bases; bases with no gene match: 4. This CDR3 is CASSEDDRGSPLHF. The CDR3 DNA follows: TGTGCCAGCAGTGAGGACGACAGGGGTTCACCCCTCCACTTT.

The chain combines TRBV5-1 with TRBJ2-5; 9 bases fit TRBD1. The trim removed 3 bases at V and 3 bases at J, leaving 3 bases unmatched. CDR1 and CDR2 from the germline V gene are SGHRS and YFSETQ. This CDR3 has 14 residues. Here the CDR3 DNA reads TGCGCCAGCAGCTCCGGGACAGGGAAAGAGACCCAGTACTTC. Translated: CASSSGTGKETQYF.

Many counts were recorded for this clone. The CDR3 here is CASSIKGAYEQYF. CDR3 coding DNA: TGTGCCAGCAGCATAAAGGGGGCTTACGAGCAGTACTTC. This chain links TRBV5-4 with TRBJ2-7; 7 bases align to TRBD1. Trimming cost V 4 bases and J 4 bases; bases outside gene matches: 5. CDR3 length equals 13 residues. CDR1 and CDR2 (germline): SGHNT, YYREEE (reference sequence).

The chain combines TRBV19 with TRBJ2-3; 9 positions agree with TRBD1. Germline CDR1 LNHDA, CDR2 SQIVND (reference sequence). The CDR3 sequence is 15 residues long. Trimming took 6 bases from V and 0 from J; bases not matched to a gene: 4. Here the CDR3 DNA reads TGTGCCAGTAGCGACAGGGGGTATAGCACAGATACGCAGTATTTT. Its protein product is CASSDRGYSTDTQYF.

The gene calls are TRBV7-7 and TRBJ2-1; 7 bases map to TRBD2. Germline V gives CDR1 SSHAT, CDR2 FNYEAQ (reference sequence). This CDR3 has 13 amino acids. J gave up 7 bases and V 5 bases, and 5 bases lay outside the gene matches. Here the CDR3 reads CASSQGGFNEQFF. The CDR3 DNA reads TGTGCCAGCAGCCAGGGAGGGTTTAATGAGCAGTTCTTC.

The chain combines TRBV2 with TRBJ2-1; 11 bases align to TRBD2. The trim removed 6 bases at V and 5 bases at J, leaving 6 bases unmatched. This CDR3 is built from 15 residues. From germline, CDR1 is SNHLY and CDR2 FYNNEI. In DNA form, the CDR3 reads TGTGCCAGCAGGCTAACTAGCGGGAGTCACAATGAGCAGTTCTTC. It codes for CASRLTSGSHNEQFF.

V is TRBV4-1 and J is TRBJ2-2; 9 nucleotides match TRBD1. V trimming: 0 bases; J trimming: 4 bases; junction bases outside the gene matches: 3. This CDR3 comprises 16 residues. CDR1 and CDR2 from the germline V gene are MGHRA and YSYEKL. Here the CDR3 reads CASSQDWGQGTGELFF. The CDR3 DNA reads TGCGCCAGCAGCCAAGATTGGGGACAGGGCACCGGGGAGCTGTTTTTT.

J is TRBJ2-3 and V is TRBV9; unclear D gene. Trimming stripped 4 bases from V and 4 bases from J, with 10 bases between. This CDR3 contains 13 residues. The germline V gene has CDR1 SGDLS and CDR2 YYNGEE. This CDR3 is CASSSERPDTQYF. Here the CDR3 DNA reads TGTGCCAGCAGCTCGGAACGGCCAGATACGCAGTATTTT.

The chain couples TRBV15 to TRBJ2-3; 7 bases map to TRBD1. The CDR3 consists of 15 residues. CDR1 and CDR2 (germline): LNHNV, YYDKDF (reference sequence). Unmatched junction bases numbered 8, after V lost 6 bases and J lost 2 bases. CDR3 bases: TGTGCCACCAGAAAGACAGGGCTGTTCACAGATACGCAGTATTTT. This gives the protein CATRKTGLFTDTQYF.

In this sample, this clone turned up a few times. The rearrangement links TRBV28 to TRBJ1-5; D is perhaps TRBD1 (6 bases). The germline CDR1 and CDR2 sequences are MDHEN and SYDVKM. The V and J ends lost 10 bases and 7 bases respectively, with 14 bases between them. The CDR3 loop spans 12 amino acids. In DNA form, the CDR3 reads TGTGCCACCACGTGGGGGGCACAGCCCCAGCATTTT. Protein: CATTWGAQPQHF.

This chain connects TRBV11-2 to TRBJ2-1, with 8 bases that match TRBD2. With V trimmed by 1 base and J by 9 bases, 8 bases remained unmatched. The CDR3 consists of 15 residues. CDR1 is SGHAT and CDR2 is FQNNGV in the germline V gene. CDR3 amino acids: CASSLAGGRISEQFF. The CDR3 DNA sequence: TGTGCCAGCAGCTTAGCGGGGGGGCGTATTAGTGAGCAGTTCTTC.

This clone occurred a few times. The rearrangement uses TRBV6-1 and TRBJ1-4; no clear D gene. The length of the CDR3 is 15 residues. Germline V gene sequence: CDR1 MNHNS, CDR2 SASEGT. The ends were cut back, 4 bases at V and 2 bases at J, with 11 bases in the middle. The CDR3 sequence is CASSALGMTNEKLFF. The CDR3 DNA reads as TGTGCCAGCAGTGCTCTAGGGATGACTAATGAAAAACTGTTTTTT.

The chain is built from TRBV18 and TRBJ1-1; TRBD1 might be the D (6 bases). The V gene's germline CDR1 is KGHSH and CDR2 LQKENI. This CDR3 is built from 14 residues. Trimming took off 3 bases at V and 5 bases at J, with 13 bases between the two ends. The CDR3 spells CASSPEQGRTEAFF. DNA for the CDR3: TGTGCCAGCTCACCGGAACAGGGTAGAACTGAAGCTTTCTTT.